The rows below give T cell receptor beta chains drawn from one sample of a study of shared clonotypes between healthy human individuals. Data came from immunoSEQ multiplex PCR; TCRdb stores just in-frame clones and leaves some out. The table lists about 980,000 clones, around three quarters of them singletons, with approximately 1.5% in the top ten. Sequencing was carried out using memory CD4+ T cells sorted from blood. All receptors come from a man younger than 35 in good health. Both conserved end residues are part of each CDR3. D genes are given only for firm matches. Clone size, where shown, is once, few, many, or a class for clones that have expanded.

>TRBJ2-5|.|.|TRBV29-1
CSVVREGETQYF
TGCAGCGTTGTTAGAGAGGGAGAGACCCAGTACTTC
>TRBJ2-1|.|TRBD2|TRBV5-6
CASRGLAGNEQFF
TGTGCCAGCAGGGGACTAGCGGGCAATGAGCAGTTCTTC
>TRBJ1-3|.|.|TRBV10-3
CAISESNRARGNTIYF
TGTGCCATCAGTGAGTCGAACAGGGCGAGGGGAAACACCATATATTTT
>TRBJ1-4|few|.|TRBV25-1
CASRQGEDEKLFF
TGTGCCAGCAGACAGGGTGAGGATGAAAAACTGTTTTTT
>TRBJ1-1|.|.|TRBV10-1
CASSESGGGEAFF
TGCGCCAGCAGTGAGTCCGGCGGGGGAGAAGCTTTCTTT
>TRBJ2-7|.|.|TRBV6-4
CASIGRLATSYEQYF
TGTGCCAGCATAGGTCGGCTAGCGACTTCCTACGAGCAGTACTTC
>TRBJ2-1|.|.|TRBV7-2
CASSFLEGEQFF
TGTGCCAGCAGCTTCCTCGAGGGGGAGCAGTTCTTC
>TRBJ2-7|.|.|TRBV19
CASSRDDTYEQYF
TGTGCCAGTAGTAGGGACGATACCTACGAGCAGTACTTC
>TRBJ1-1|.|.|TRBV7-8
CASSFGQNEAFF
TGTGCCAGCAGCTTTGGACAGAATGAAGCTTTCTTT
>TRBJ2-7|.|.|TRBV30
CACGIRREHSSYEQYF
TGTGCCTGTGGAATCCGGCGGGAACACAGCTCCTACGAGCAGTACTTC
>TRBJ1-3|.|TRBD1|TRBV7-2
CASSLTTGGLGNTIYF
TGTGCCAGCAGCTTAACCACAGGGGGACTTGGAAACACCATATATTTT